This TCR beta chain was obtained from a study of intratumoral heterogeneity in liver cancer. Regarding the study as a whole: Overall T cell clonality did not differ significantly between tumor regions. TCR sequencing reportedly confirmed RNA-seq estimates of regional differences in tumor-infiltrating lymphocyte burden.

Produced via immunoSEQ multiplex PCR; TCRdb's table is partial and in-frame only. This table holds around 6,400 clones, 55% found once. Comment on this clone: The antigen is undetermined.

Germline CDR1 and CDR2: SQVTM and ANQGSEA. This CDR3 has 15 amino acids. V lost 7 bases, J lost 3 bases, and 11 bases stayed unmatched. Multiple geographically separated regions of the hepatocellular carcinoma nodule were sampled separately. The J gene is TRBJ2-1, the V gene TRBV29-1; 8 bases line up with TRBD1. This clonotype originated in a man between 65 and 79 years old with hepatocellular carcinoma. The sample here was tumor tissue, taken before any cancer treatment. This chain's CDR3 is CSGKFGQGGYNEQFF. The CDR3 coding sequence is TGCAGCGGCAAATTCGGACAGGGAGGCTACAATGAGCAGTTCTTC.